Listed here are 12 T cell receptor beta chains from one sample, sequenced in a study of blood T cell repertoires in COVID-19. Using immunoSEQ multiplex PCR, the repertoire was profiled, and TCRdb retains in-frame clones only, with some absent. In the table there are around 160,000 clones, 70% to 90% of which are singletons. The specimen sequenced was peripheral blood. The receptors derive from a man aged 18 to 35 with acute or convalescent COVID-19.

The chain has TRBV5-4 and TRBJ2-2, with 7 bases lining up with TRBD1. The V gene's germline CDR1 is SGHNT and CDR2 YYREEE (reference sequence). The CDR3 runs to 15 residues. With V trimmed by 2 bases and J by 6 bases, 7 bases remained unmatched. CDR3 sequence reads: CASSFEGGRAGELFF. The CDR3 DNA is TGTGCCAGCAGCTTCGAAGGGGGCAGAGCCGGGGAGCTGTTTTTT.

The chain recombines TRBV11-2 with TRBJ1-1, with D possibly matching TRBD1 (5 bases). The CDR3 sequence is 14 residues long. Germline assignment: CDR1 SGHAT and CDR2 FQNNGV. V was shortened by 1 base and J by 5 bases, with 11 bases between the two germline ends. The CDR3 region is CASSLVQGRTEAFF. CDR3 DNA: TGTGCCAGCAGCTTAGTCCAGGGTAGGACTGAAGCTTTCTTT.

This CDR3 reads CASSEAGGTYEQYV. In DNA form, the CDR3 reads TGTGCCAGCAGTGAGGCGGGGGGGACTTACGAGCAGTACGTC. The V and J genes are TRBV6-1 and TRBJ2-7; 9 bases are shared with TRBD2. There are 14 residues in the CDR3. V lost 3 bases, J lost 4 bases, and 4 bases stayed unmatched. Germline CDR1 reads MNHNS; CDR2 reads SASEGT.

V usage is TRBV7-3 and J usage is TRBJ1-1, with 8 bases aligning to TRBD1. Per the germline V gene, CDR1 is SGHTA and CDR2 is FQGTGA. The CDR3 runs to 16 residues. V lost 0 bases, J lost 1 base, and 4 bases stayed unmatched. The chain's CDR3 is CASSLTRGLGNTEAFF. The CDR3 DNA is TGTGCCAGCAGCTTAACCAGGGGGCTGGGGAACACTGAAGCTTTCTTT.

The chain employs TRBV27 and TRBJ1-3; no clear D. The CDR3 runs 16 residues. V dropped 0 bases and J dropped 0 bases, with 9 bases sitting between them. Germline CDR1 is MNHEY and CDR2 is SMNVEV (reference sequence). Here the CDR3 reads CASSLSGRPSGNTIYF. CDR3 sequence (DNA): TGTGCCAGCAGTTTATCGGGCAGGCCCTCTGGAAACACCATATATTTT.

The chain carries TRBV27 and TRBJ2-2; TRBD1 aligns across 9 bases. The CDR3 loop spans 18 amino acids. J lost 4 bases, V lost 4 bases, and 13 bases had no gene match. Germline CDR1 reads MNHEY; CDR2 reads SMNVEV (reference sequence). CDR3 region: CASSSTRRDRVSTGELFF. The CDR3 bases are TGTGCCAGCAGTTCAACCCGCCGGGACAGGGTGAGCACCGGGGAGCTGTTTTTT.

DNA of the CDR3: TGTGCCAGCAGCTTGGACAGCACCTACGAGCAGTACTTC. Amino acids: CASSLDSTYEQYF. The chain uses TRBV5-4 and TRBJ2-7; D is undetermined. Germline-derived CDR1 and CDR2 are SGHNT and YYREEE (reference sequence). Between the trimmed V and J ends, which lost 0 bases and 2 bases, there was a span of 6 bases. This CDR3 is built from 13 residues.

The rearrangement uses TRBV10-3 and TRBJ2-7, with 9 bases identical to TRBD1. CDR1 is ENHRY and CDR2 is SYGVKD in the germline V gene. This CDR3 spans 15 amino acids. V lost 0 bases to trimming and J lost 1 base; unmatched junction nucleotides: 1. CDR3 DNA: TGTGCCATCAGTGAGTCGGGGACAGGGTCCTACGAGCAGTACTTC. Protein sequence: CAISESGTGSYEQYF.

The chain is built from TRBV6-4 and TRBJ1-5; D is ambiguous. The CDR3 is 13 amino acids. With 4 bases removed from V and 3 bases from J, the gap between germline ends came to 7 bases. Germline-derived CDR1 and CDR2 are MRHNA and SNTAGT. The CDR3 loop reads CASSVDYNQPQHF. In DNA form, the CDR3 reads TGTGCCAGCAGTGTGGACTACAATCAGCCCCAGCATTTT.

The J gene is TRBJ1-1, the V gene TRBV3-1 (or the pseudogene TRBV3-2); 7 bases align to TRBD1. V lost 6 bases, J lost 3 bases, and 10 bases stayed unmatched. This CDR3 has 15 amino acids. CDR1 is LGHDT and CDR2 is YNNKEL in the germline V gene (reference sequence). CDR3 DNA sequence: TGTGCCAGCAGTCGTACAGGGGCCCGGGACACTGAAGCTTTCTTT. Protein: CASSRTGARDTEAFF.

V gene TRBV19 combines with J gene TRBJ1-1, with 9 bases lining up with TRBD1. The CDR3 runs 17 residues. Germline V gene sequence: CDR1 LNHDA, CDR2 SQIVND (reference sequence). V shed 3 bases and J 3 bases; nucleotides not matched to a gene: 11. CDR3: CASSMVDRGRGYTEAFF. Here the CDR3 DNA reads TGTGCCAGTAGTATGGTGGACAGGGGACGCGGGTACACTGAAGCTTTCTTT.

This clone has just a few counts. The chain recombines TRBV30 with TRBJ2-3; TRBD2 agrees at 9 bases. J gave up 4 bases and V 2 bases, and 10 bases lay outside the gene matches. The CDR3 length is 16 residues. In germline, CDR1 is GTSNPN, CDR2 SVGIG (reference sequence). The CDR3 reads CAWSPWGRGGPDTQYF. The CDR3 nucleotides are TGTGCCTGGAGTCCCTGGGGGCGGGGGGGCCCAGATACGCAGTATTTT. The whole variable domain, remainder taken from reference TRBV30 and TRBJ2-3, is SQTIHQWPATLVQPVGSPLSLECTVEGTSNPNLYWYRQAAGRGLQLLFYSVGIGQISSEVPQNLSASRPQDRQFILSSKKLLLSDSGFYLCAWSPWGRGGPDTQYFGPGTRLTVL.